The T cell receptor (beta chain) described here comes from a study of cytomegalovirus exposure and HLA in healthy donors (TCRdb year 2017). In the study overall: According to an earlier analysis of several hundred of the donors, roughly 180 million T cells yielded 117 million unique TCR beta sequences and about 280 Gb of sequence data. An early release that covered more than 550 HLA-typed donors contained approximately 320 gigabases of sequencing data and tens of millions of unique TCR sequences. The genetic ancestry cluster associated with self-reported Caucasian donors included 81% of the 398 genotyped donors. The study aimed to test whether cataloging public T cell receptors could reveal signatures of past pathogen exposure. The T cell repertoires of some 670 subjects were profiled by immunosequencing and related to cytomegalovirus serostatus. In addition to the first cohort of around 670 subjects, a separate validation cohort of 120 different subjects was used. High-throughput TCR immunosequencing, statistical association of individual TCRs with disease status, and machine learning were combined to predict cytomegalovirus infection status. A later analysis re-analyzed previously published TCR beta repertoires from several hundred donors and added high-resolution HLA genotyping to study TCR occurrence patterns. Rather than using new phenotypic data, the later analysis identified candidate immune exposures from TCR beta sequences and from how often those sequences occurred across donors. In an earlier analysis of 587 of the donors, high-throughput TCR beta sequencing was used to judge whether each TCR beta V gene segment behaved as functional or pseudogenic. Donor age, sex, ethnicity and CMV serostatus were compiled together with the repertoire data. Genome-wide SNP genotypes for about 65% of the roughly 670 donors were used in a later genetic analysis, which treated that subset as a discovery cohort. All discovery cohort repertoires had been generated on a single sequencing platform. HLA typing covered class I and class II loci at four-digit resolution. Typing coverage differed by locus: A, B, C, DRB1 and DQB1 were typed in roughly 620-630 donors, DQA1 in 522, DPA1 in approximately 600, and DPB1 in about 450. A handful of DR-DQ haplotypes were handled as single units for association and clustering because linkage in the cohort was strong. Among over 350 genotyped donors of the cohort, an average of roughly 240,000 unique TCR beta nucleotide sequences were sequenced per donor, about a sixth of them non-productive. On the study overall, not on this receptor specifically: The sequencing pipeline was judged likely to have produced a cluster of highly shared sequence variants as a technical artifact. When HLA alleles, especially DR and DQ, strongly co-occurred, TCR associations were difficult to assign to individual alleles. An earlier analysis of some 560 of the donors showed that most TCR beta V segments appeared in productive rearrangements either about 90% or about 30% of the time, which broadly matched IMGT annotations. In a later analysis, HLA-associated TCR beta chains were found to be more clonally expanded and to have lower generation probabilities than equally common non-associated chains. A later analysis found that most CMV-associated TCR beta chains appeared HLA-restricted, with HLA associations seemingly driven largely by CMV exposure. Most TCR sequences were seen in very few donors, while some public TCRs were found in many individuals. Specific HLA alleles were associated with 18,000 or so TCR beta sequences at a false discovery rate of 0.05 in a later analysis. The study listed over 150 TCR beta chains as associated with cytomegalovirus. Correlated functional status among segregating V segments might reflect linkage disequilibrium, but an unknown experimental factor could not be ruled out. In a later analysis, several top co-occurrence clusters were reported to appear linked to parvovirus B19, influenza, CMV and Epstein-Barr virus. In a later analysis, the rate of TCR association differed among HLA loci, with DRB1 alleles having the most associated TCRs and HLA-C alleles having the fewest. The 87-base-pair reads could not distinguish some IMGT-functional V segments, including TRBV6-2 and TRBV6-3, so those segments were excluded. Because some donors lacked HLA typing at each locus, the association tests relied only on the typed subset. A further reported finding was that TCR beta sequences accurately predicted the HLA-A and HLA-B alleles for most subjects in the first cohort. The authors suggested that the approach could potentially be generalized to other disease states and immunological phenotypes. Because counts were too low, about 17 rarely observed V segments, including chromosome 9 orphons, were excluded from the earlier analysis of under 650 of the donors. CMV serostatus was the only immune exposure information available for the cohort. A later genetic analysis associated a missense DCLRE1C variant with V-gene and J-gene trimming of TCR beta chains, and an independent cohort replicated the association. A later genetic analysis reported fewer N-insertions in productive TCRs among donors in an Asian-associated ancestry cluster than the roughly 700-donor mean. The cohort was sequenced for TCR beta chains only, and without alpha or paired-chain data the features that could be detected were limited. Sequencing depth was assumed to be roughly uniform across donors in the presence/absence analyses, though that assumption may not hold. In vitro tests confirmed that a few of the cytomegalovirus-associated TCR beta chains recognize cytomegalovirus antigens. In both the original and validation cohorts, the classifier was reported to diagnose cytomegalovirus status with high specificity and sensitivity.

This clone has only a few counts. The specificity of this receptor is unknown. No clone much larger than this one lies a single base away; base qualities are absent. The germline V gene (reference sequence) gives CDR1 as SGHNT and CDR2 as YYREEE. V was cut back by 5 bases and J by 2 bases, leaving a gap of 10 bases between them. From the cysteine through the phenylalanine, the CDR3 covers 13 amino acids. Only CDR3 DNA remains: 39 bases, in frame from the first base. The method behind the library was the immunoSEQ multiplex PCR assay. The multiplex PCR relied on a mix of 60 forward primers for TCR Vbeta segments and 13 reverse primers for TCR Jbeta segments. Amplification of the CDR3 region of rearranged TCR beta genes was performed with a multiplex PCR assay on genomic DNA. The Illumina HiSeq System was used to sequence the amplified TCR beta libraries as 87-base-pair reads. For the original study's pipeline: A later analysis counted tens of millions of unique TCR beta chains across the 650 to 700 repertoires, and some 11 million of these chains were shared by at least two donors. Raw reads were error-corrected and collapsed into unique sequences with a nearest-neighbor algorithm that merged closely related sequences to remove PCR and sequencing errors. To assign V, D and J gene segments, CDR3 sequences were aligned to IMGT reference sequences. For a sequence to be retained, a match of at least six nucleotides was required to both a V gene segment and a J gene segment. A rearrangement was called productive if the CDR3 had no stop codons and remained in frame with V and J, and every other rearrangement was called non-productive. Following IMGT convention, CDR3 was defined as the stretch from the second conserved V-encoded cysteine to the conserved J-encoded phenylalanine. The earlier analysis of about 570 of the donors excluded any sequence lacking an unambiguous match to a single V gene segment. In an earlier analysis of some 590 of the donors, a V segment was called functional when productive rearrangements were above 56.7%, and segregating when the standard deviation between donors exceeded 5%. A statistical classification framework was developed to diagnose cytomegalovirus status using the catalog of TCR beta chain sequences. V and J gene assignment, in a later analysis, came from comparing TCR nucleotide sequences with IMGT/GENE-DB human TR gene sequences. A later analysis assigned CDR3 sequences and most-parsimonious VDJ recombination scenarios with the TCRdist pipeline. In a later analysis, each TCR beta chain was defined by its CDR3 amino acid sequence together with its V-gene family, and reads lacking a unique V-gene family were excluded. A later analysis removed several hundred highly shared, low-generation-probability nucleotide sequences to deal with suspected cross-contamination and a sequencing artifact. In a later analysis, a clonal expansion index was calculated for each public chain from normalized within-repertoire ranks of inferred template counts. In a later analysis, generation probabilities were computed using a VDJ recombination model fitted to out-of-frame rearrangements, and the results were checked against IGoR. Hypergeometric tests were used in a later analysis to score TCR-TCR, TCR-HLA and TCR-CMV co-occurrence, with a repertoire-size bias correction applied to the TCR pairs. A later analysis estimated false discovery rates by permuting HLA or CMV assignments 20 times. In a later analysis, co-occurring TCRs were grouped with DBSCAN, and TCRdist sequence similarity was added when clustering was performed within HLA-allele-positive subsets. Co-occurrence clustering excluded repertoires with fewer than 30,000 or more than 120,000 public chains, plus five with anomalous nucleotide sharing. TCRdb retrieved this table from immuneACCESS and kept in-frame rearrangements only. Not all clones are present; in checked studies, unresolved V genes account for under half, and no reason is known for the remainder. V, J and clone size reflect that table, while D and trimming were determined from the DNA. Within this sample are about 160,000 clones, with roughly 88% of them counted one time only. The ten largest account for approximately 1.2% of the sample.

In total, approximately 700 healthy bone marrow donors made up the cohort. At the time of sampling, every cohort member was nominally healthy, though immune exposures that went unrecorded were likely present. The donor was CMV seronegative and belonged to the group of around 400 seronegative cohort members. A peripheral blood sample was collected from each donor, and TCR beta sequencing was performed on peripheral blood mononuclear cells. The Qiagen DNeasy Blood Extraction Kit was used to extract genomic DNA from the blood cell samples. Specimen: PBMCs. This chain is built from TRBV5-4 and TRBJ1-1; the D gene identity is not certain. The TCR originated in a boy aged 2-15 years in good health and CMV-seronegative. The CDR3: CASRRGINTEAFF. The DNA sequence is TGTGCCAGCAGAAGAGGGATCAACACTGAAGCTTTCTTT. Beyond the CDR3, the reference TRBV5-4 and TRBJ1-1 genes provide the residues; the full variable domain reads: ETGVTQSPTHLIKTRGQQVTLRCSSQSGHNTVSWYQQALGQGPQFIFQYYREEENGRGNFPPRFSGLQFPNYSSELNVNALELDDSALYLCASRRGINTEAFFGQGTRLTVV.